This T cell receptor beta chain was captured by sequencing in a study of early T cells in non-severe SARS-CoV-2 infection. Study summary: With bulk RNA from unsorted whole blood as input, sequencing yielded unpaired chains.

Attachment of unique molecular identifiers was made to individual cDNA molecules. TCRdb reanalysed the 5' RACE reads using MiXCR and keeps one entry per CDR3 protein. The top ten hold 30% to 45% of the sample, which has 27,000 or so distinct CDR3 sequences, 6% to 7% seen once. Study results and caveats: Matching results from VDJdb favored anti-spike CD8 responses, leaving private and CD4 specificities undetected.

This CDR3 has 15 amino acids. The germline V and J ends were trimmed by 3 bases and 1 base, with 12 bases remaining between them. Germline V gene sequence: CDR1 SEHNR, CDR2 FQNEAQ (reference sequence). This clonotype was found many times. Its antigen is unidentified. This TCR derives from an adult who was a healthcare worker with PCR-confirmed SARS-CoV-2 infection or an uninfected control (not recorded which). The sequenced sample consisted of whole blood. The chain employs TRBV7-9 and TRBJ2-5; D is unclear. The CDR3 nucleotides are TGTGCCAGCAGCTTCCCATTCACCACCCAAGAGACCCAGTACTTC. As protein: CASSFPFTTQETQYF.